This T cell receptor beta chain was sequenced in a study of OX40 agonist ivuxolimab in advanced cancers. Study background: The study treated patients with ivuxolimab, an agonistic anti-OX40 (CD134) antibody. Mean age about 60 years, range roughly 20 to 85; 82.7% male. Two cutaneous melanoma patients and one hepatocellular carcinoma patient, three in all, had partial responses.

Study conclusions and caveats: The study observed clonal expansion of CD4+ and CD8+ blood T cells by week 6 at 0.1 to 3.0 mg/kg.

Points on this clone: Its antigen remains unknown.

The germline V gene encodes CDR1 SQVTM and CDR2 ANQGSEA. The CDR3 loop spans 14 amino acids. V gave up 5 bases and J gave up 10 bases; unmatched junction bases: 10. Clones were sequenced by immunoSEQ multiplex PCR, and TCRdb holds only the in-frame ones, with some missing. The sample shows roughly 51,000 clones, roughly 88% of them seen only once. The specimen was CD4+ or CD8+ T cells sorted from blood, collected in a trial of the OX40 agonist ivuxolimab. The chain carries TRBV29-1 and TRBJ2-1; 11 bases line up with TRBD2. The receptor was derived from an adult with an advanced solid tumor such as melanoma, head and neck, liver or kidney cancer. CDR3 sequence: CSVSLAGEGGEQFF. Written as DNA, the CDR3 is TGCAGCGTTTCACTAGCGGGAGAGGGAGGGGAGCAGTTCTTC.